This T cell receptor beta chain was observed in a study of blood T cell repertoires in COVID-19. Study-wide background: Specimens from acute and convalescent COVID-19 originated in the United States, Italy and Spain. PBMCs, B-cell-depleted T cells, or T cells were the source of the cDNA or gDNA that made up the material.

Original data processing: Nucleated cell counts were estimated from reference gene primer amplification. The repertoire was sequenced with immunoSEQ multiplex PCR; TCRdb's copy has only in-frame clones and lacks some. Clone size and V and J calls were adopted from that table, with D and trimming inferred from the DNA. The repertoire consists of 380,000 or so clones, with roughly 86% occurring once and the leading ten covering roughly 2%. Participant-reported clinical history was the basis for cohort assignment. In this sample, this clone turned up once. V lost 5 bases, J lost 8 bases, and 15 bases lay in between. Germline V CDR1 and CDR2: LNHDA, SQIVND (reference sequence). CDR3 size: 13 residues.

The source of this sequence is a woman aged 40-49 years with acute COVID-19. This chain joins TRBV19 and TRBJ1-2; D ambiguous. Sequenced sample: PBMCs or T cells enriched from blood (not recorded which). The CDR3 sequence is CASSSGGSTGYTF. CDR3 sequence (DNA): TGTGCCAGTAGTTCAGGCGGGTCCACCGGCTACACCTTC.